The 8 T cell receptor beta chains below come from one sample, sequenced in a study of T cells in Graves' hyperthyroidism and ophthalmopathy. RNA transcripts provided the source from which TCR beta CDR3 regions were amplified. The TCR CDR3 was amplified in a first-round RT-PCR using the HTBI primer set. TCRdb called the multiplex PCR reads again in MiXCR, with one record for every CDR3 protein. The data hold hundreds of thousands of distinct CDR3 sequences, with more than 20% observed a single time. The sample consisted of blood. The receptors derive from a woman aged 40 to 50 with Graves' ophthalmopathy.

At least ten counts were recorded for this clonotype. V is TRBV4-2 and J is TRBJ2-5; D remains ambiguous. CDR1 and CDR2 (germline): LGHNA, YNFKEQ. The CDR3 loop spans 14 amino acids. The V and J ends lost 0 bases and 0 bases respectively, with 5 bases between them. The CDR3 coding sequence is TGTGCCAGCAGCCAAGATGGTTACCAAGAGACCCAGTACTTC. As protein: CASSQDGYQETQYF.

This clonotype was detected many times. The chain couples TRBV28 to TRBJ1-5; TRBD1 might be the D (5 bases). The V gene's germline CDR1 is MDHEN and CDR2 SYDVKM. The CDR3 loop spans 13 amino acids. Between the trimmed V and J ends, which lost 2 bases and 6 bases, there was a span of 8 bases. This CDR3 is CASSLGAGQPQHF. The CDR3 bases are TGTGCCAGCAGTTTAGGGGCCGGTCAGCCCCAGCATTTT. Based on the CDR3 plus reference TRBV28 and TRBJ1-5, the full variable domain is DVKVTQSSRYLVKRTGEKVFLECVQDMDHENMFWYRQDPGLGLRLIYFSYDVKMKEKGDIPEGYSVSREKKERFSLILESASTNQTSMYLCASSLGAGQPQHFGDGTRLSIL.

The V call is TRBV6-1, the J call TRBJ2-3; D might be TRBD2 (6 bases). The CDR3 totals 13 residues. Germline V gene data show CDR1 as MNHNS and CDR2 as SASEGT. V lost 7 bases, J lost 7 bases, and 15 bases lay in between. CDR3 DNA: TGTGCCAGCAACTCTCGGGAGACAAATACGCAGTATTTT. It translates to CASNSRETNTQYF.

The table lists this clonotype with many counts. The chain employs TRBV29-1 and TRBJ2-7; possibly TRBD2 for D (6 bases). This CDR3 spans 14 amino acids. Germline V gene lookup returns CDR1 SQVTM and CDR2 ANQGSEA. The V and J ends lost 7 bases and 4 bases respectively, with 20 bases between them. CDR3 DNA sequence: TGCAGCGCCCTCACCGGGAGCCCGGCGTACGAGCAGTACTTC. As protein: CSALTGSPAYEQYF.

This clonotype was counted many times. The V call is TRBV28, the J call TRBJ1-5; no clear D gene. There are 13 residues in the CDR3. Germline CDR1 reads MDHEN; CDR2 reads SYDVKM. Trimming removed 5 bases at V and 3 bases at J, with 8 bases between. This CDR3 is CASSPTANQPQHF. CDR3 bases: TGTGCCAGCAGTCCGACCGCCAATCAGCCCCAGCATTTT.

This clonotype was seen many times. The V call is TRBV14, the J call TRBJ1-5; 12 bases map to TRBD1. Trimming removed 4 bases from V and 12 bases from J; junction bases left unmatched: 4. This CDR3 is built from 13 residues. The germline CDR1 and CDR2 sequences are SGHDN and FVKESK. This CDR3 is CASSPGTGGLQHF. CDR3 DNA: TGTGCCAGCAGCCCTGGGACAGGGGGCCTCCAGCATTTT. Together with reference TRBV14 and TRBJ1-5, the CDR3 gives the full variable domain: EAGVTQFPSHSVIEKGQTVTLRCDPISGHDNLYWYRRVMGKEIKFLLHFVKESKQDESGMPNNRFLAERTGGTYSTLKVQPAELEDSGVYFCASSPGTGGLQHFGDGTRLSIL.

This clonotype was seen ten or more times. The V call is TRBV5-1, the J call TRBJ1-2; possibly TRBD1 for D (5 bases). Germline CDR1 SGHRS, CDR2 YFSETQ. Deletions cut 0 bases from V and 4 bases from J, with 10 bases between. The CDR3 is 14 amino acids. The CDR3 region is CASSLGQSTYGYTF. CDR3 coding DNA: TGCGCCAGCAGCTTGGGACAGAGTACCTATGGCTACACCTTC.

Comments on this clonotype: The junction does not match germline at one end; this may be a read error. The J gene is TRBJ1-2, the V gene TRBV6-5, with 10 bases that match TRBD1. The CDR3 extends over 14 amino acids. CDR1 and CDR2 from the germline V gene are MNHEY and SVGAGI. CDR3 nucleotides: TGTGCCAGCAGTTCCGCCGGGACAGGGGCCTTGAGGGTCTTC. It translates to CASSSAGTGALRVF.